The rows below give T cell receptor beta chains drawn from one sample of a study of CD8+CD57+ T cells in acquired aplastic anemia. TCRdb fed the reads into MiXCR, producing one record per CDR3 protein. The repertoire holds around 170,000 distinct CDR3 sequences, with 40% to 55% as singletons. Specimen: sorted CD4+, CD8+, or CD8+CD57+ T cells (not recorded which) from PBMCs. The receptors come from a human donor with aplastic anemia. The CDR3 runs from the conserved cysteine through the conserved F or W. The D gene is left open where the match is weak. Rows give clone size only sometimes, using once, few, many, or a class for an expanded clone.

d_call clone_size j_call v_call cdr3_nt cdr3_aa
NA NA TRBJ2-1 TRBV2 TGTGCCAGCAGTCGACTAGGCTACTACAATGAGCAGTTCTTC CASSRLGYYNEQFF
NA NA TRBJ2-3 TRBV10-3 TGTGCCATCAGTGCGAATCCTATCACAGATACGCAGTATTTT CAISANPITDTQYF
NA NA TRBJ2-2 TRBV2 TGTGCCAGCAGTGAAGCCAGCGAGGAACTGTTTTTT CASSEASEELFF
TRBD2 NA TRBJ2-7 TRBV24-1 TGTGCCACCAGTGATGGCCTAGCGGGAGGGTTCTACGAGCAGTACTTC CATSDGLAGGFYEQYF
NA NA TRBJ1-5 TRBV10-1 TGCGCCAGCAGCGATGACAGGACACCTCAGCCCCAGCATTTT CASSDDRTPQPQHF
NA NA TRBJ2-7 TRBV5-5 TGTGCCAGCAGCTTTGGTTTTATGGCGCAGACCTACGAGCAGTACTTC CASSFGFMAQTYEQYF
TRBD1 NA TRBJ1-2 TRBV20-1 TGCAGTGCTAGAAGTGACAGGGGACGTAACTATGGCTACACCTTC CSARSDRGRNYGYTF
TRBD1 few TRBJ1-2 TRBV28 TGTGCCAGCACCTTAACAGGGGGCTATGTTCGCTACACCTTC CASTLTGGYVRYTF
NA NA TRBJ2-7 TRBV2 TGTGCCAGCGGGACGGACTCCTACGAGCAGTACTTC CASGTDSYEQYF
NA few TRBJ2-3 TRBV15 TGTGCCACCAGCATCCGGGACACGGAGGCAGATACGCAGTATTTT CATSIRDTEADTQYF
TRBD1 NA TRBJ1-1 TRBV7-8 TGTGCCAGCAGATTGGGACAGATGAACACTGAAGCTTTCTTT CASRLGQMNTEAFF
TRBD1 many TRBJ1-2 TRBV5-5 TGTGCCAGCAGCCAGGACAGGCTCTATGGCTACACCTTC CASSQDRLYGYTF
TRBD2 NA TRBJ2-1 TRBV19 TGTGCCAGTAGTGCTAGCGGGGCTCCCTACAATGAGCAGTTCTTC CASSASGAPYNEQFF
TRBD1 NA TRBJ2-7 TRBV20-1 TGCAGTGCTAGAGATGTACAGGGGCCCGTCGAGCAGTACTTC CSARDVQGPVEQYF
NA many TRBJ2-3 TRBV5-4 TGTGCCAGCAGCTTGGATGTGCCCGATCCTGGAGATACGCAGTATTTT CASSLDVPDPGDTQYF
TRBD2 many TRBJ2-7 TRBV20-1 TGCAGTGCTAGACGCACAGCGGGAGGGCCGACCGAGCAGTACTTC CSARRTAGGPTEQYF
NA NA TRBJ2-1 TRBV6-2/TRBV6-3 TGTGCCAGCAGTTACGTTCGGGGGCCCCCCTACAATGAGCAGTTCTTC CASSYVRGPPYNEQFF
NA NA TRBJ2-7 TRBV5-1 TGCGCCAGCAGCTTAGGCTCTATTGCCGAGCAGTACTTC CASSLGSIAEQYF
NA many TRBJ1-2 TRBV15 TGTGCCACCAGCAGAGAAAAGGGCTCCTATGGCTACACCTTC CATSREKGSYGYTF
NA few TRBJ2-3 TRBV25-1 TGTGCCAGCAGTGAAAGCGGCGTGGGGACAGATACGCAGTATTTT CASSESGVGTDTQYF
TRBD2 NA TRBJ2-5 TRBV24-1 TGTGCCACCAGTGTGTCTCTAGCGGGAGGGACCCAGTACTTC CATSVSLAGGTQYF
TRBD2 many TRBJ2-7 TRBV2 TGTGCCAGCAAAACTAGCGGGAGCTCCTACGAGCAGTACTTC CASKTSGSSYEQYF
TRBD1 NA TRBJ1-5 TRBV7-8 TGTGCCAGCAGCGGCGACAGGGGGCAGAGACAGCCCCAGCATTTT CASSGDRGQRQPQHF
NA many TRBJ1-1 TRBV20-1 TGCAGTGCGACGGTGGGCACTGAAGCTTTCTTT CSATVGTEAFF
NA NA TRBJ2-7 TRBV20-1 TGCAGTGCTAGATGGGAGATATCCTACGAGCAGTACTTC CSARWEISYEQYF
NA few TRBJ2-1 TRBV7-8 TGTGCCAGCAGCTTAGGTATCGAGCAGTTCTTC CASSLGIEQFF
NA many TRBJ1-5 TRBV10-2 TGCGCCAGCAGTGAGTCGATGGGTAGCAATCAGCCCCAGCATTTT CASSESMGSNQPQHF
TRBD1 many TRBJ1-2 TRBV9 TGTGCCAGCAGCGTAGAGCGGGACAGGCCCAACTATGGCTACACCTTC CASSVERDRPNYGYTF
TRBD1 many TRBJ1-1 TRBV10-1 TGCGCCAGCAGTGAGCAACGACAGGGTGAAGCTTTCTTT CASSEQRQGEAFF
TRBD2 NA TRBJ2-7 TRBV7-9 TGTGCCAGCAGCTGGGGGGGCTACGAGCAGTACTTC CASSWGGYEQYF
NA NA TRBJ2-2 TRBV10-3 TGTGCCATCAGCGCAGGGATCGACACCGGGGAGCTGTTTTTT CAISAGIDTGELFF
TRBD1 NA TRBJ2-7 TRBV10-3 TGTGCCATCAGAACGGGACAGGGGGCAATACGGGCTATGTACGAGCAGTACTTC CAIRTGQGAIRAMYEQYF
NA NA TRBJ2-7 TRBV25-1 TGTGCCATCAGTGACGAGGGCTACGGGGAGCAGTACTTC CAISDEGYGEQYF
NA many TRBJ2-2 TRBV10-3 TGTGCCATCCAACCCGCTCTGAACACCGGGGAGCTGTTTTTT CAIQPALNTGELFF
TRBD1 NA TRBJ2-3 TRBV19 TGTGCCAGTAGTACCAAACAGGGGCCCCCAGATACGCAGTATTTT CASSTKQGPPDTQYF
NA NA TRBJ2-3 TRBV25-1 TGTGCCAGCAGTGATCCCCTGGGAGTGCGAGATACGCAGTATTTT CASSDPLGVRDTQYF
NA NA TRBJ2-3 TRBV10-1 TGCGCCAGCAGTGAGTCTAAGGTCCAGGGCTGGCATACGCAGTATTTT CASSESKVQGWHTQYF
TRBD1 NA TRBJ2-1 TRBV2 TGTGCCAGCAGTATGACGACAGGGGCCTACAATGAGCAGTTCTTC CASSMTTGAYNEQFF
TRBD1 NA TRBJ2-5 TRBV7-7 TGTGCCAGCGGCCCAAGGACAGGGGGCATTGGGACCCAGTACTTC CASGPRTGGIGTQYF
NA NA TRBJ2-5 TRBV24-1 TGTGCCACCAGTGAGACCCCCAAGACAGGACATAAAGAGACCCAGTACTTC CATSETPKTGHKETQYF
TRBD1 many TRBJ2-5 TRBV7-2 TGTGCCAGCAGCTCACAACCCCAACAGGGGAGAGAGACCCAGTACTTC CASSSQPQQGRETQYF
NA once TRBJ2-7 TRBV20-1 TGCAGTGCAGAGAACTACGAGCAGTACTTC CSAENYEQYF
NA NA TRBJ1-2 TRBV19 TGTGCCAGTAGTATACCCCCAGGGCGTCGAAACTATGGCTACACCTTC CASSIPPGRRNYGYTF
NA few TRBJ2-1 TRBV4-2 TGTGCCAGCAGCCCCTCAAGTTTTGAGCGGAATGAGCAGTTCTTC CASSPSSFERNEQFF
NA NA TRBJ2-3 TRBV15 TGTGCCACCAGCAGTGGGGCCGATACGCAGTATTTT CATSSGADTQYF
NA many TRBJ1-5 TRBV12-3/TRBV12-4 TGTGCCAGCAGTTATAGGGCAGGGGTGAGCCAGCCCCAGCATTTT CASSYRAGVSQPQHF
TRBD1 NA TRBJ1-5 TRBV2 TGTGCCAGCAGTGAGGGACAGGGAAGAAGTCAGCCCCAGCATTTT CASSEGQGRSQPQHF
NA few TRBJ1-2 TRBV19 TGTGCCAGCAGTTTGAAACCGGACGGCTATGGCTACACCTTC CASSLKPDGYGYTF
TRBD2 NA TRBJ2-3 TRBV27 TGTGCCAGTAGTAGCGGGATGGCATGGGGGGGCACAGATACGCAGTATTTT CASSSGMAWGGTDTQYF
TRBD1 few TRBJ2-3 TRBV25-1 TGTGCCAGCAGCGAACTGGGACAGTACACAGATACGCAGTATTTT CASSELGQYTDTQYF
NA many TRBJ1-2 TRBV9 TGTGCCAGCAGCGTAAGTGCCAGCAAGGACGACTACACCTTC CASSVSASKDDYTF
TRBD1 NA TRBJ2-2 TRBV7-9 TGTGCCAGCAGAGGGACAGACGGGAACACCGGGGAGCTGTTTTTT CASRGTDGNTGELFF
NA NA TRBJ2-7 TRBV7-9 TGTGCCAGCAGCTTAGAAGGGCCCTACGAGCAGTACTTC CASSLEGPYEQYF
NA NA TRBJ2-7 TRBV7-6 TGTGCCAGCAGCTTATCACCAGGGACGGACGAGCAGTACTTC CASSLSPGTDEQYF
TRBD1 many TRBJ2-2 TRBV19 TGTGCCAGTAGTCATCGACAGCGAGGGGGCATCGCCGGGGAGCTGTTTTTT CASSHRQRGGIAGELFF
NA few TRBJ1-1 TRBV6-5 TGTGCCAGCAGTTCACGGGGGGGGGCTTTCTTT CASSSRGGAFF
NA NA TRBJ2-7 TRBV20-1 TGCAGTGCTGCGGGGGCGACGGGAGAGCAGTACTTC CSAAGATGEQYF
NA NA TRBJ2-7 TRBV7-2 TGTGCCAGCAGCTTAGCGAGAGACTACGAGCAGTACTTC CASSLARDYEQYF
NA NA TRBJ2-5 TRBV19 TGTGCCAGTAGTATCCGCGGCGGGGCCCAAGAGACCCAGTACTTC CASSIRGGAQETQYF
NA many TRBJ1-3 TRBV7-2 TGTGCCAGCAGCTTAGAGGCAGGTCGAAACACCATATATTTT CASSLEAGRNTIYF